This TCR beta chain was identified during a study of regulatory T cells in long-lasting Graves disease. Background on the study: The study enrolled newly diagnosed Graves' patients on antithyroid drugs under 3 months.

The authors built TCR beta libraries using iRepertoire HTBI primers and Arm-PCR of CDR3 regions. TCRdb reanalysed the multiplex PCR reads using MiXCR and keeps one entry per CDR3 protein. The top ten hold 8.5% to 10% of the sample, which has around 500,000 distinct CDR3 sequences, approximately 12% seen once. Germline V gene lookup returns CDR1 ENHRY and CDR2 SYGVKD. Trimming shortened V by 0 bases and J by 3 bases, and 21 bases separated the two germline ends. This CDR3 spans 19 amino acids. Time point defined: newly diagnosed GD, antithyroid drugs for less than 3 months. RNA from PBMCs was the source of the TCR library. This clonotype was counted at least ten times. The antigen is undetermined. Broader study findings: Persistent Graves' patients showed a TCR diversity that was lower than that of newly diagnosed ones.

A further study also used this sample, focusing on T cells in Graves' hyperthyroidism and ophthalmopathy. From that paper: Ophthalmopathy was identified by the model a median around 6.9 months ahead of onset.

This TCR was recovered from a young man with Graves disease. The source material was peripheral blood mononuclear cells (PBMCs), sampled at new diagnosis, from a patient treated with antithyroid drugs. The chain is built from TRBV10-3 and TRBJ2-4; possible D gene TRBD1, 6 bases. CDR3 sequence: CAISESDRMGSLGKNIQYF. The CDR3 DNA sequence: TGTGCCATCAGTGAGTCCGACAGGATGGGGTCCCTCGGCAAAAACATTCAGTACTTC.